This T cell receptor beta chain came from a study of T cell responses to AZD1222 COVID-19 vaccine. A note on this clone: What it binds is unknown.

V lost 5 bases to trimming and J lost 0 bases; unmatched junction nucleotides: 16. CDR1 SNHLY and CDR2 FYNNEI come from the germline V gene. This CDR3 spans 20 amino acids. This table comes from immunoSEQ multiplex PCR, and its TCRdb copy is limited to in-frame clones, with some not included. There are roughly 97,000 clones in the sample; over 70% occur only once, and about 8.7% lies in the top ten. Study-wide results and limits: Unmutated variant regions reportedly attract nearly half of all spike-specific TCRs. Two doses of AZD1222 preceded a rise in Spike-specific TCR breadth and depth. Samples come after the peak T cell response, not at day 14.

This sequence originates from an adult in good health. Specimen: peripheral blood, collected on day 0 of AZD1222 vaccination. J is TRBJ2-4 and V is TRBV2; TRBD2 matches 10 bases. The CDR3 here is CASSPTSSSGGPGAKNIQYF. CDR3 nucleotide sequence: TGTGCCAGCAGTCCGACGTCGAGTAGCGGGGGGCCGGGAGCCAAAAACATTCAGTACTTC.